The 28 T cell receptor beta chains presented below share a single source sample, sequenced in a study of beta chain features in type 1 diabetes (dated by TCRdb to 2017 to 2018). The receptor library was made with the immunoSEQ multiplex PCR assay. The entire amount of isolated RNA was reverse transcribed using the High Capacity cDNA Reverse Transcription Kit, so the sequenced TCRB transcripts were expressed ones. What TCRdb holds here is the immuneACCESS table cut down to in-frame rearrangements. Part of the clones is not present; checked against another copy, under half of the missing clones reflect an unresolved V gene, and the others are unexplained. Across this sample there are hundreds of thousands of clones, with around 16% seen only once. About 0.087% of the sample lies in the top ten. Material: naive CD4+ T cells from blood. The intended sense of this specimen's cell subset or site label: true naive CD4+ T cells. The origin of the receptors is a man aged 18-30 years in good health.

This clone has a handful of counts. V gene TRBV7-2 combines with J gene TRBJ1-5, with unresolved D. Per germline, CDR1 SGHTA and CDR2 FQGNSA. The CDR3 length is 13 residues. Trimming shortened V by 0 bases and J by 4 bases, and 4 bases separated the two germline ends. The CDR3 DNA reads TGTGCCAGCAGCTTAGCGCAAAATCAGCCCCAGCATTTT. It encodes CASSLAQNQPQHF.

The chain employs TRBV27 and TRBJ2-5; the match to TRBD1 covers 7 bases. CDR1 and CDR2 (germline): MNHEY, SMNVEV (reference sequence). With 5 bases clipped from V and 4 bases from J, the junction kept 4 bases outside the gene matches. The CDR3 totals 13 residues. The CDR3 spells CASSTHRGETQYF. CDR3 DNA sequence: TGTGCCAGCAGTACGCACAGGGGAGAGACCCAGTACTTC.

This sequence joins TRBV28 and TRBJ1-2; 8 nucleotides align to TRBD1. Germline loops: CDR1 MDHEN, CDR2 SYDVKM. V gave up 3 bases and J gave up 6 bases; unmatched junction bases: 6. CDR3 length equals 14 residues. As DNA, the CDR3 is TGTGCCAGCAGTTTGGACAGGGTGATCCATGGCTACACCTTC. This codes for CASSLDRVIHGYTF.

This clone turned up a few times. The gene calls are TRBV5-4 and TRBJ1-1; possible D gene TRBD1, 6 bases. Per the germline V gene, CDR1 is SGHNT and CDR2 is YYREEE (reference sequence). Trimming pared 0 bases from V and 1 base from J, leaving 13 bases between. The CDR3 is made up of 16 amino acids. The CDR3 bases are TGTGCCAGCAGCTTGGCCCGGCAGGGGCAGAACACTGAAGCTTTCTTT. It translates to CASSLARQGQNTEAFF.

The V and J genes are TRBV6-5 and TRBJ1-1; D gene unclear. The CDR3 extends over 15 amino acids. The V and J ends lost 0 bases and 0 bases respectively, with 8 bases between them. The germline V gene has CDR1 MNHEY and CDR2 SVGAGI. The CDR3 loop reads CASSYSERMNTEAFF. The CDR3 DNA follows: TGTGCCAGCAGTTACTCAGAGAGAATGAACACTGAAGCTTTCTTT.

The chain joins TRBV7-2 to TRBJ2-3; D might be TRBD1 or TRBD2, each matching 5 bases. With 4 bases removed from V and 6 bases from J, the gap between germline ends came to 14 bases. CDR1 is SGHTA and CDR2 is FQGNSA in the germline V gene. The CDR3 loop spans 14 amino acids. In DNA form, the CDR3 reads TGTGCCAGCAGCTATCGGGACCGACCGGATACGCAGTATTTT. Translated, it gives CASSYRDRPDTQYF.

This clone turned up a few times. The genes are TRBV2 and TRBJ1-2; no reliable D call. The V gene's germline CDR1 is SNHLY and CDR2 FYNNEI. V lost 4 bases, J lost 0 bases, and 6 bases lay in between. The CDR3 loop spans 13 amino acids. CDR3: CASSVVSNYGYTF. The CDR3 coding sequence is TGTGCCAGCAGTGTGGTGTCTAACTATGGCTACACCTTC.

This clone was counted only a few times. J is TRBJ2-2 and V is TRBV10-3; TRBD2 matches at 9 bases. The V gene's germline CDR1 is ENHRY and CDR2 SYGVKD. The V gene end was trimmed by 3 bases and the J gene end by 5 bases; junction bases not matched to a gene: 4. This CDR3 comprises 15 residues. DNA of the CDR3: TGTGCCATCAGTGAAGCGGGGGGCCATACCGGGGAGCTGTTTTTT. Protein product: CAISEAGGHTGELFF.

The J gene is TRBJ2-4, the V gene TRBV7-9, with 10 positions matching TRBD1. With 5 bases clipped from V and 2 bases from J, the junction kept 6 bases outside the gene matches. Per germline, CDR1 SEHNR and CDR2 FQNEAQ (reference sequence). This CDR3 is 16 amino acids long. The CDR3 region is CASSPSDRGPKNIQYF. The CDR3 DNA is TGTGCCAGCAGCCCTTCCGACAGGGGGCCCAAAAACATTCAGTACTTC.

A few counts support this clone. This chain connects TRBV11-2 to TRBJ2-1; TRBD2 agrees at 8 bases. J gave up 6 bases and V 3 bases, and 7 bases lay outside the gene matches. CDR3 length: 15 amino acids. CDR1 and CDR2 (germline): SGHAT, FQNNGV. CDR3 DNA sequence: TGTGCCAGCAGCTTGAGCGGGAGAGGGAGCAATGAGCAGTTCTTC. It translates to CASSLSGRGSNEQFF. Full variable domain (missing parts from reference TRBV11-2 and TRBJ2-1): EAGVAQSPRYKIIEKRQSVAFWCNPISGHATLYWYQQILGQGPKLLIQFQNNGVVDDSQLPKDRFSAERLKGVDSTLKIQPAKLEDSAVYLCASSLSGRGSNEQFFGPGTRLTVL.

The sample holds a few counts of this clone. The gene calls are TRBV27 and TRBJ1-5; D remains unclear. CDR3 length: 13 residues. CDR1 and CDR2 (germline): MNHEY, SMNVEV (reference sequence). V was shortened by 7 bases and J by 6 bases, with 13 bases between the two germline ends. The CDR3, as DNA: TGTGCCAGCACCTCAAGGGAGGGTCAGCCCCAGCATTTT. Its protein is CASTSREGQPQHF.

The chain employs TRBV7-3 and TRBJ1-1; D gene uncertain. Germline assignment: CDR1 SGHTA and CDR2 FQGTGA. This CDR3 is built from 15 residues. V lost 1 base and J 7 bases, leaving 16 bases between the germline ends. The CDR3 here is CASSLKGRQEGEAFF. Written as DNA, the CDR3 is TGTGCCAGCAGCTTAAAGGGCCGGCAGGAGGGTGAAGCTTTCTTT. Variable domain in full (rest from reference TRBV7-3 and TRBJ1-1): GAGVSQTPSNKVTEKGKYVELRCDPISGHTALYWYRQSLGQGPEFLIYFQGTGAADDSGLPNDRFFAVRPEGSVSTLKIQRTERGDSAVYLCASSLKGRQEGEAFFGQGTRLTVV.

This rearrangement joins TRBV5-1 to TRBJ2-5; the D is unclear. With 0 bases removed from V and 5 bases from J, the gap between germline ends came to 11 bases. This CDR3 region has 14 residues. The V gene's germline CDR1 is SGHRS and CDR2 YFSETQ. This CDR3 reads CASSLGNPVETQYF. The CDR3 region has the DNA TGCGCCAGCAGCTTGGGGAATCCGGTTGAGACCCAGTACTTC.

The chain is built from TRBV7-8 and TRBJ2-7; D call uncertain. Germline lookup yields CDR1 SGHVS and CDR2 FQNEAQ. The CDR3 consists of 14 residues. The ends were cut back, 4 bases at V and 0 bases at J, with 10 bases in the middle. CDR3 protein: CASSSRWNSYEQYF. CDR3 in DNA: TGTGCCAGCAGCTCCCGTTGGAACTCCTACGAGCAGTACTTC.

In its sample, this clone was seen a few times. V usage is TRBV4-2 and J usage is TRBJ2-2; TRBD1 agrees at 7 bases. Per germline, CDR1 LGHNA and CDR2 YNFKEQ. V was pared by 0 bases and J by 0 bases, with 7 bases of the junction left unmatched. The CDR3 is made up of 18 amino acids. The DNA of the CDR3 is TGTGCCAGCAGCCAAGAATCCCCCGGGACAGCGAACACCGGGGAGCTGTTTTTT. As protein: CASSQESPGTANTGELFF.

The rearrangement uses TRBV20-1 and TRBJ2-7; D may be TRBD1 (5 bases). V was shortened by 6 bases and J by 7 bases, with 13 bases between the two germline ends. The CDR3 has 11 residues. Germline CDR1 and CDR2: DFQATT and SNEGSKA (reference sequence). The DNA for the CDR3 is TGCAGTGCCCCGACAGCTAGGGAGCAGTACTTC. It is translated as CSAPTAREQYF.

The rearrangement links TRBV6-5 to TRBJ2-7; D is uncertain. The germline V and J ends were trimmed by 0 bases and 5 bases, with 17 bases remaining between them. The CDR3 has 16 amino acids. Germline CDR1 reads MNHEY; CDR2 reads SVGAGI. The CDR3 DNA follows: TGTGCCAGCAGTTACTCTATAACCGTTCGGTACCACGAGCAGTACTTC. It yields the protein CASSYSITVRYHEQYF.

This chain uses TRBV27 with TRBJ2-3; 8 nucleotides line up with TRBD2. The CDR3 is 13 residues long. CDR1 is MNHEY, CDR2 SMNVEV, per germline (reference sequence). V shed 0 bases, J shed 10 bases, and the junction held 3 bases outside the gene matches. This CDR3 reads CASSLSAGGAQYF. The CDR3, as DNA: TGTGCCAGCAGTTTATCGGCGGGGGGAGCGCAGTATTTT.

This clone was seen many times. This specimen includes other DNA sequences encoding the same CDR3. V usage is TRBV7-2 and J usage is TRBJ2-1, with D perhaps matching TRBD2 (5 bases). Germline CDR1 SGHTA, CDR2 FQGNSA. The CDR3 contains 15 residues. Deletions cut 1 base from V and 4 bases from J, with 11 bases between. CDR3 nucleotides: TGTGCCAGCAGCTTAGGTCGGCAGCGGTACAATGAGCAGTTCTTC. Encoded protein: CASSLGRQRYNEQFF. The full variable domain, in which reference TRBV7-2 and TRBJ2-1 provide the parts outside the CDR3, is GAGVSQSPSNKVTEKGKDVELRCDPISGHTALYWYRQSLGQGLEFLIYFQGNSAPDKSGLPSDRFSAERTGGSVSTLTIQRTQQEDSAVYLCASSLGRQRYNEQFFGPGTRLTVL.

This clone was detected a few times. The rearrangement joins TRBV18 to TRBJ1-5; possible D gene TRBD1, 5 bases. Between the trimmed V and J ends, which lost 4 bases and 0 bases, there was a span of 10 bases. The CDR3 has 15 residues. Germline V gives CDR1 KGHSH, CDR2 LQKENI. The CDR3 region is CASSRKGHSNQPQHF. The DNA of the CDR3 is TGTGCCAGCTCACGGAAGGGGCATAGCAATCAGCCCCAGCATTTT.

In its sample, this clone was seen a few times. The gene calls are TRBV9 and TRBJ2-1, with 9 bases that match TRBD2. V shed 0 bases, J shed 4 bases, and the junction held 5 bases outside the gene matches. The germline gives CDR1 SGDLS, CDR2 YYNGEE. The CDR3 totals 16 residues. The CDR3 reads CASSVVVLAGYNEQFF. The CDR3 DNA sequence: TGTGCCAGCAGCGTAGTGGTACTAGCGGGTTACAATGAGCAGTTCTTC.

The gene calls are TRBV25-1 and TRBJ1-2; 7 positions agree with TRBD1. This CDR3 is built from 15 residues. Germline trimming cut 6 bases from V and 4 bases from J; bases unmatched to any gene: 11. From germline, CDR1 is MGHDK and CDR2 SYGVNS. The CDR3 protein is CASSPPGQATYGYTF. In nucleotides, the CDR3 is TGTGCCAGCAGCCCTCCCGGACAGGCAACCTATGGCTACACCTTC.

This clone was seen a few times. The chain has TRBV28 and TRBJ1-2; 7 bases agree with TRBD1. Germline V lookup: CDR1 MDHEN, CDR2 SYDVKM. Losses at the gene ends were 3 bases for V and 4 bases for J; bases not matched to a gene: 14. The CDR3 covers 17 residues. The CDR3 region has the DNA TGTGCCAGCAGTTTCCCCCAAACCGGGACAGCACGCTATGGCTACACCTTC. This translates into CASSFPQTGTARYGYTF.

This clone was found a few times. The chain couples TRBV10-3 to TRBJ2-1; possibly TRBD1 for D (8 bases). Germline V gene sequence: CDR1 ENHRY, CDR2 SYGVKD. This CDR3 is built from 17 residues. Trimming removed 4 bases at V and 3 bases at J, with 19 bases between. The CDR3 loop reads CAISGRTGGDGYNEQFF. Written as DNA, the CDR3 is TGTGCCATCAGTGGGAGAACAGGGGGGGATGGCTACAATGAGCAGTTCTTC.

The chain recombines TRBV7-2 with TRBJ2-5; a weak D match, TRBD2 (6 bases). Trimming took 5 bases from V and 2 from J, leaving 12 bases between them. Per the germline V gene, CDR1 is SGHTA and CDR2 is FQGNSA. The CDR3 consists of 14 residues. The CDR3 DNA is TGTGCCAGCAGCCCGGGACTTCAACAAGAGACCCAGTACTTC. It specifies CASSPGLQQETQYF.

This clone was seen a few times. The V call is TRBV5-1, the J call TRBJ2-4; D is unresolved. Trimming took off 2 bases at V and 0 bases at J, with 15 bases between the two ends. This CDR3 region has 17 residues. CDR1 SGHRS and CDR2 YFSETQ come from the germline V gene. The CDR3 sequence is CASSFDTTVLAKNIQYF. CDR3 in DNA: TGCGCCAGCAGCTTTGACACGACCGTACTAGCCAAAAACATTCAGTACTTC.

The V and J genes are TRBV28 and TRBJ2-2, with D possibly being TRBD1 (5 bases). This CDR3 region has 14 residues. V was shortened by 7 bases and J by 1 base, with 10 bases between the two germline ends. CDR1 and CDR2 (germline): MDHEN, SYDVKM. The CDR3 region has the DNA TGTGCCAGCATCCAGGGTGGGAACACCGGGGAGCTGTTTTTT. Amino acids: CASIQGGNTGELFF.

The table lists this clone with a few counts. The chain uses TRBV7-2 and TRBJ1-5, with D hard to call. V lost 3 bases to trimming and J lost 5 bases, with 11 bases between them. Germline assignment: CDR1 SGHTA and CDR2 FQGNSA. This CDR3 has 14 residues. The CDR3 DNA follows: TGTGCCAGCAGCTTTAGAGAGGTCCATCAGCCCCAGCATTTT. This gives the protein CASSFREVHQPQHF.